Listed here is a single T cell receptor (beta chain). The antigen remains undetermined. Participants comprised healthy donors of bone marrow. These data belong to a study of cytomegalovirus exposure and HLA in healthy donors. Germline trimming cut 5 bases from V and 5 bases from J; bases unmatched to any gene: 7. Germline-derived CDR1 and CDR2 are MNHEY and SVGAGI. The length of the CDR3 is 14 residues. Study-level findings and limits: For cytomegalovirus status, the classifier reportedly gave diagnoses with high specificity and sensitivity. TRBV6-2, TRBV6-3 and some other V segments were unresolvable in 87-base-pair reads.

The PCR had 60 Vbeta and 13 Jbeta primers. Using immunoSEQ multiplex PCR, the repertoire was profiled, and TCRdb retains in-frame clones only, with some absent. In the table there are 35,000 to 55,000 clones, around two thirds of which are singletons. The sequencing input was PBMCs. The sequence was collected from a woman aged 25 to 39 in good health and CMV-seronegative. V is TRBV6-5 and J is TRBJ2-3; 7 nucleotides align to TRBD1. The chain's CDR3 is CASSERDSRDTQYF. In DNA form, the CDR3 reads TGTGCCAGCAGTGAAAGGGACAGTAGAGATACGCAGTATTTT.